A selection of T cell receptor beta chains follows, all from one sample in a study of shared clonotypes between healthy human individuals. Sequenced by immunoSEQ multiplex PCR; TCRdb stores in-frame clones only, minus some. The top ten clones hold 0.36% of a sample with more than 1.2 million clones, approximately 98.5% of them seen once. The sample consisted of naive CD4+ T cells sorted from blood. Receptors originate from a man aged 25 to 45 in good health. Each CDR3 is given with its conserved first and last residue. Each record gives: CDR3 DNA, CDR3 protein, clone size, D gene, J gene, V gene. A D gene is named only where the DNA matches it firmly. Expanded clones get a size class; other rows say once, few or many, or leave the size out.

CDR3nt: TGTGCCAGCAGCCTCAGACTAGCGGGACCCTACGAGCAGTACTTC
CDR3aa: CASSLRLAGPYEQYF
abundance: NA
d_gene: TRBD2
j_gene: TRBJ2-7
v_gene: TRBV7-8

CDR3nt: TGTGCCAGCAGCCAATCTGGCAGGGCGGGCCTCTTCTATGGCTACACCTTC
CDR3aa: CASSQSGRAGLFYGYTF
abundance: NA
d_gene: NA
j_gene: TRBJ1-2
v_gene: TRBV16

CDR3nt: TGCGCCAGCCGCTACGGGGTCGGGGCCAACGTCCTGACTTTC
CDR3aa: CASRYGVGANVLTF
abundance: NA
d_gene: NA
j_gene: TRBJ2-6
v_gene: TRBV10-2

CDR3nt: TGTGCCAGCAGACAGACAGGGCTCCACTACGAGCAGTACTTC
CDR3aa: CASRQTGLHYEQYF
abundance: NA
d_gene: TRBD1
j_gene: TRBJ2-7
v_gene: TRBV6-1

CDR3nt: TGCGCCAGCAGCACGGACAGGGGCGATGAAAAACTGTTTTTT
CDR3aa: CASSTDRGDEKLFF
abundance: once
d_gene: TRBD1
j_gene: TRBJ1-4
v_gene: TRBV5-1

CDR3nt: TGTGCCAGTTTCCGAACCGGACAGGGGGCGCGGGTGCGAGAAAAACTGTTTTTT
CDR3aa: CASFRTGQGARVREKLFF
abundance: NA
d_gene: TRBD1
j_gene: TRBJ1-4
v_gene: TRBV19

CDR3nt: TGTGCCAGCAGTTACGCCGAAACCTCTGGAAACACCATATATTTT
CDR3aa: CASSYAETSGNTIYF
abundance: NA
d_gene: NA
j_gene: TRBJ1-3
v_gene: TRBV6-5

CDR3nt: TGTGCCAGCATGGGCCGCGGGAGAAGCACTGAAGCTTTCTTT
CDR3aa: CASMGRGRSTEAFF
abundance: NA
d_gene: NA
j_gene: TRBJ1-1
v_gene: TRBV6-5

CDR3nt: TGTGCCACCAGCAGAGATCTAGCGGTTTTCTACGAGCAGTACTTC
CDR3aa: CATSRDLAVFYEQYF
abundance: NA
d_gene: TRBD2
j_gene: TRBJ2-7
v_gene: TRBV15

CDR3nt: TGTGCCAGCAGCGAACATCACCCAACTCCCGACTTC
CDR3aa: CASSEHHPTPDF
abundance: NA
d_gene: NA
j_gene: TRBJ2-7
v_gene: TRBV2

CDR3nt: TGTGCCAGCAGTCCTCCGGGACTCCACGAGCAGTACTTC
CDR3aa: CASSPPGLHEQYF
abundance: NA
d_gene: NA
j_gene: TRBJ2-7
v_gene: TRBV28

CDR3nt: TGTGCCAGCAGTCCAGTACTAATTGTTGGGGCTTTCTTT
CDR3aa: CASSPVLIVGAFF
abundance: NA
d_gene: NA
j_gene: TRBJ1-1
v_gene: TRBV6-1

CDR3nt: TGTGCCAGCAGCGAGGACATCTACTACGAGCAGTACTTC
CDR3aa: CASSEDIYYEQYF
abundance: NA
d_gene: NA
j_gene: TRBJ2-7
v_gene: TRBV7-6

CDR3nt: TGCAGCGTTCTAGACGGGAGGGTCTACAATGAGCAGTTCTTC
CDR3aa: CSVLDGRVYNEQFF
abundance: NA
d_gene: TRBD2
j_gene: TRBJ2-1
v_gene: TRBV29-1

CDR3nt: TGCAGCGTTGAAAAGGGACCGCCGAACACTGAAGCTTTCTTT
CDR3aa: CSVEKGPPNTEAFF
abundance: NA
d_gene: NA
j_gene: TRBJ1-1
v_gene: TRBV29-1

CDR3nt: TGCAGCGTTTGGGGACAGGGCTCCGGGGAGCTGTTTTTT
CDR3aa: CSVWGQGSGELFF
abundance: NA
d_gene: TRBD1
j_gene: TRBJ2-2
v_gene: TRBV29-1

CDR3nt: TGTGCCAGCAGCGTAGAACTAGCGGGGGAAGAGACCCAGTACTTC
CDR3aa: CASSVELAGEETQYF
abundance: NA
d_gene: TRBD2
j_gene: TRBJ2-5
v_gene: TRBV9

CDR3nt: TGTGCCAGTCGAAGGACAGGGCTCCACAATGAGCAGTTCTTC
CDR3aa: CASRRTGLHNEQFF
abundance: NA
d_gene: TRBD1
j_gene: TRBJ2-1
v_gene: TRBV19

CDR3nt: TGTGCCAGCAGCTTGGGCAGTCTGAGCTCCTACGAGCAGTACTTC
CDR3aa: CASSLGSLSSYEQYF
abundance: NA
d_gene: NA
j_gene: TRBJ2-7
v_gene: TRBV5-4

CDR3nt: TGTGCCAGCAGCTTACGGACAGGCTACAATGAGCAGTTCTTC
CDR3aa: CASSLRTGYNEQFF
abundance: NA
d_gene: TRBD1
j_gene: TRBJ2-1
v_gene: TRBV5-4

CDR3nt: TGTGCCAGCAGCTTTTGGGACAGGGATGGAAACACCATATATTTT
CDR3aa: CASSFWDRDGNTIYF
abundance: NA
d_gene: TRBD1
j_gene: TRBJ1-3
v_gene: TRBV5-5

CDR3nt: TGCGCCAGCAGCTTGGGTGGTCTCGGGGGTGCCGGGGAGCTGTTTTTT
CDR3aa: CASSLGGLGGAGELFF
abundance: NA
d_gene: NA
j_gene: TRBJ2-2
v_gene: TRBV5-1

CDR3nt: TGTGCCACCTTTACAAGGTGGATTTCGTCCAATGAGCAGTTCTTC
CDR3aa: CATFTRWISSNEQFF
abundance: NA
d_gene: NA
j_gene: TRBJ2-1
v_gene: TRBV28

CDR3nt: TGCGCCAGCAGCTTGGGCCTAGCGGGGGCACAAGAGACCCAGTACTTC
CDR3aa: CASSLGLAGAQETQYF
abundance: NA
d_gene: TRBD2
j_gene: TRBJ2-5
v_gene: TRBV5-1

CDR3nt: TGTGCCAGCAGCTTAGGTCAGGCTGATGAGCAGTTCTTC
CDR3aa: CASSLGQADEQFF
abundance: NA
d_gene: NA
j_gene: TRBJ2-1
v_gene: TRBV7-2

CDR3nt: TGCGCCAGCAGCTGGGGACAGGGGGCGACCGGGGAGCTGTTTTTT
CDR3aa: CASSWGQGATGELFF
abundance: NA
d_gene: TRBD1
j_gene: TRBJ2-2
v_gene: TRBV5-1

CDR3nt: TGTGCCAGCAGTTCTCGGGGGGGGATAAATCAGCCCCAGCATTTT
CDR3aa: CASSSRGGINQPQHF
abundance: NA
d_gene: NA
j_gene: TRBJ1-5
v_gene: TRBV27

CDR3nt: TGTGCCAGCGGCTCGGGGGTGGGGACAGATACGCAGTATTTT
CDR3aa: CASGSGVGTDTQYF
abundance: NA
d_gene: NA
j_gene: TRBJ2-3
v_gene: TRBV5-4

CDR3nt: TGTGCCAGCAGTAGGACTAGAACTAGCAATCAGCCCCAGCATTTT
CDR3aa: CASSRTRTSNQPQHF
abundance: NA
d_gene: NA
j_gene: TRBJ1-5
v_gene: TRBV5-6

CDR3nt: TGTGCCAGCAGCCCATTCTACGAGCAGTACTTC
CDR3aa: CASSPFYEQYF
abundance: once
d_gene: NA
j_gene: TRBJ2-7
v_gene: TRBV5-5

CDR3nt: TGTGCCAGCAGGGGGACAGGGGGGTCAGTCGAGCAGTACTTC
CDR3aa: CASRGTGGSVEQYF
abundance: NA
d_gene: TRBD1
j_gene: TRBJ2-7
v_gene: TRBV2

CDR3nt: TGTGCCAGCTCAAGGCTAGGGGAAGGTCAGCCCCAGCATTTT
CDR3aa: CASSRLGEGQPQHF
abundance: NA
d_gene: NA
j_gene: TRBJ1-5
v_gene: TRBV18

CDR3nt: TGTGCCAGCAGTTTAGATAAGGGGAGCTCCTACAATGAGCAGTTCTTC
CDR3aa: CASSLDKGSSYNEQFF
abundance: NA
d_gene: NA
j_gene: TRBJ2-1
v_gene: TRBV28

CDR3nt: TGTGCCAGCAGCTTTTCAGGACAGGGGAGGTATGGCTACACCTTC
CDR3aa: CASSFSGQGRYGYTF
abundance: NA
d_gene: TRBD1
j_gene: TRBJ1-2
v_gene: TRBV5-6

CDR3nt: TGTGCCAGCAGTGAAGGGAGAGACAATGAGCAGTTCTTC
CDR3aa: CASSEGRDNEQFF
abundance: once
d_gene: NA
j_gene: TRBJ2-1
v_gene: TRBV6-1

CDR3nt: TGCGCCAGCAGCTTGACCGGGCCCTCCTACGAGCAGTACTTC
CDR3aa: CASSLTGPSYEQYF
abundance: NA
d_gene: NA
j_gene: TRBJ2-7
v_gene: TRBV5-1

CDR3nt: TGTGCCAGCAGTGAAGGGGGAGCGGTGGCGCGGGCTTTCTTT
CDR3aa: CASSEGGAVARAFF
abundance: NA
d_gene: NA
j_gene: TRBJ1-1
v_gene: TRBV6-1

CDR3nt: TGCGCCAGCAGCCTTAGAGGGACAGACATCCAAGAGACCCAGTACTTC
CDR3aa: CASSLRGTDIQETQYF
abundance: NA
d_gene: TRBD1
j_gene: TRBJ2-5
v_gene: TRBV5-1

CDR3nt: TGTGCCAGCAGCTTAACGCTTCAGCCCCAGCATTTT
CDR3aa: CASSLTLQPQHF
abundance: NA
d_gene: NA
j_gene: TRBJ1-5
v_gene: TRBV7-2

CDR3nt: TGTGCCAGCAGGGAAATAGGAGAGACCCAGTACTTC
CDR3aa: CASREIGETQYF
abundance: NA
d_gene: NA
j_gene: TRBJ2-5
v_gene: TRBV2

CDR3nt: TGCGCCAGCAGCTTGGAGCTAGCCGTCTCCGAGCAGTACTTC
CDR3aa: CASSLELAVSEQYF
abundance: NA
d_gene: NA
j_gene: TRBJ2-7
v_gene: TRBV5-1

CDR3nt: TGTGCCATCAGTAGGACAGGGAACTCCTACGAGCAGTACTTC
CDR3aa: CAISRTGNSYEQYF
abundance: NA
d_gene: TRBD1
j_gene: TRBJ2-7
v_gene: TRBV10-3

CDR3nt: TGTGCCAGCTCACCAACGGTCGATCAGATCACCGGGGAGCTGTTTTTT
CDR3aa: CASSPTVDQITGELFF
abundance: once
d_gene: NA
j_gene: TRBJ2-2
v_gene: TRBV18

CDR3nt: TGTGCCAGCAGCGATTTAACTAGCGGACTAAGGGCCTACAATGAGCAGTTCTTC
CDR3aa: CASSDLTSGLRAYNEQFF
abundance: NA
d_gene: TRBD2
j_gene: TRBJ2-1
v_gene: TRBV7-6

CDR3nt: TGTGCCAGTAGTATATTGGCTGAAAAGGGAAACTATGGCTACACCTTC
CDR3aa: CASSILAEKGNYGYTF
abundance: once
d_gene: NA
j_gene: TRBJ1-2
v_gene: TRBV19

CDR3nt: TGTGCCAGCAGCGTGACTAGCGTCAAATACAATGAGCAGTTCTTC
CDR3aa: CASSVTSVKYNEQFF
abundance: NA
d_gene: TRBD2
j_gene: TRBJ2-1
v_gene: TRBV9

CDR3nt: TGCGCCAGCAGCTTGGGCGGGAGCACAGAGACCCAGTACTTC
CDR3aa: CASSLGGSTETQYF
abundance: NA
d_gene: TRBD2
j_gene: TRBJ2-5
v_gene: TRBV5-1

CDR3nt: TGCGCCAGCAGCCAAGGGGGGGGAGCGGGAGTTATTCAGGACAACACAGATACGCAGTATTTT
CDR3aa: CASSQGGGAGVIQDNTDTQYF
abundance: NA
d_gene: TRBD2
j_gene: TRBJ2-3
v_gene: TRBV4-3

CDR3nt: TGTGCCAGCAGCCAAATTCTAGCGGGAATTAGGTCCTACAATGAGCAGTTCTTC
CDR3aa: CASSQILAGIRSYNEQFF
abundance: NA
d_gene: TRBD2
j_gene: TRBJ2-1
v_gene: TRBV14

CDR3nt: TGTGCCAGCAGTTACTCGGGGGGGCGCGAATCGTACGAGCAGTACTTC
CDR3aa: CASSYSGGRESYEQYF
abundance: NA
d_gene: NA
j_gene: TRBJ2-7
v_gene: TRBV6-5

CDR3nt: TGTGCCAGCAGTGAGGCGGGTTTAACCTACGAGCAGTACTTC
CDR3aa: CASSEAGLTYEQYF
abundance: NA
d_gene: NA
j_gene: TRBJ2-7
v_gene: TRBV25-1